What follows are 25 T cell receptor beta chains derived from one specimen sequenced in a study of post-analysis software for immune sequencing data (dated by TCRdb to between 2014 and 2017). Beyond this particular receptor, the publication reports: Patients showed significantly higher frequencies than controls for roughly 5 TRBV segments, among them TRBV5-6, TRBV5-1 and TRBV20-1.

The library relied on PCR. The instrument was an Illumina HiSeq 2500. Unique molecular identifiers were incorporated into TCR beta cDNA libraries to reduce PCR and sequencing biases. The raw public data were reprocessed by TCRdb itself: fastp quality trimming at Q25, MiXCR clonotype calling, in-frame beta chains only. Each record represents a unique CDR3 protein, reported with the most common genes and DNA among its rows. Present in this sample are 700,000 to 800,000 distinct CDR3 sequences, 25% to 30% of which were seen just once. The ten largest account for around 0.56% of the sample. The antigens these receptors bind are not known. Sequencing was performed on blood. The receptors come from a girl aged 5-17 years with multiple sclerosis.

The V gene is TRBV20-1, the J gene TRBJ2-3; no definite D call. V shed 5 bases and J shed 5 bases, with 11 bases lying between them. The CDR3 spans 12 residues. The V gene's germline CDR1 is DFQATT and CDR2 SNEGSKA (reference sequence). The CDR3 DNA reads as TGCAGTGCTCGTCTGGCGCGAGATACGCAGTATTTT. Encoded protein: CSARLARDTQYF.

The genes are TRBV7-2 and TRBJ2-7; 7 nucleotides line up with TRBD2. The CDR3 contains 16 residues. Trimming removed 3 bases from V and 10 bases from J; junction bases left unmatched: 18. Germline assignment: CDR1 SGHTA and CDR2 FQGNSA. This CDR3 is CASSLSGANPPLAQYF. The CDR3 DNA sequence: TGTGCCAGCAGCTTGAGCGGGGCAAACCCCCCTCTGGCCCAGTACTTC.

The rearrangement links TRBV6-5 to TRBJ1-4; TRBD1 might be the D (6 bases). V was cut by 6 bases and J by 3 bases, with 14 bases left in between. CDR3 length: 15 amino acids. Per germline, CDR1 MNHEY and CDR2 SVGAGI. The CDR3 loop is CASRDSPGSNEKLFF. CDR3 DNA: TGTGCCAGCAGGGACAGCCCTGGGTCTAATGAAAAACTGTTTTTT.

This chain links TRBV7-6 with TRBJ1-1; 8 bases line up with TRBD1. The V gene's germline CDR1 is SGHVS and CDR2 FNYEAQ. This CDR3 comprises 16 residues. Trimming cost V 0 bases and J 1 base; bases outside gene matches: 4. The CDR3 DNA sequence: TGTGCCAGCAGCTTAGCCAGGGGGCCTGAGAACACTGAAGCTTTCTTT. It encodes CASSLARGPENTEAFF.

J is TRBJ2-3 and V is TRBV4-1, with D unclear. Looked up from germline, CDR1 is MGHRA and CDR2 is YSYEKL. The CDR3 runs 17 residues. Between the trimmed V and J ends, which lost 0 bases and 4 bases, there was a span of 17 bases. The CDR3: CASSQEARLGLSDTQYF. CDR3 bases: TGCGCCAGCAGCCAAGAGGCGAGGCTCGGGCTTTCAGATACGCAGTATTTT.

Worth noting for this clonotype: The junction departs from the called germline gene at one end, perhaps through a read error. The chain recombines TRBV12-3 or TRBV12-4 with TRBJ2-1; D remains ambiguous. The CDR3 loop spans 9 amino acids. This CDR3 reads CASKKERFF. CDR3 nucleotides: TGTGCCAGCAAGAAGGAGCGGTTCTTC.

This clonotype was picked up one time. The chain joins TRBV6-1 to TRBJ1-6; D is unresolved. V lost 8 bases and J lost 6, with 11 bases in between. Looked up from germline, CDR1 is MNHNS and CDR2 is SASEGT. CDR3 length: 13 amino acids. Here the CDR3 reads CASAPDFNSPLHF. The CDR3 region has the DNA TGTGCCAGCGCCCCCGACTTTAATTCACCCCTCCACTTT.

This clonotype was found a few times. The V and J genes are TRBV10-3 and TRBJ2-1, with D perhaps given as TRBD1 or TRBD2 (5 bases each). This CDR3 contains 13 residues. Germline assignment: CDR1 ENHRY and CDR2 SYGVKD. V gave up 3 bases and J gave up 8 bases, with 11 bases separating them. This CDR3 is CAISDGARDEQFF. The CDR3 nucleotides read TGTGCCATCAGTGACGGGGCTCGGGATGAGCAGTTCTTC.

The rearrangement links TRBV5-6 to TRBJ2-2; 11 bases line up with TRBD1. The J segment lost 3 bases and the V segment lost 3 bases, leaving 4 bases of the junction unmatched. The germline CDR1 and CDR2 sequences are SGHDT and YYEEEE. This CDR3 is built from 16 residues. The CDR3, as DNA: TGTGCCAGCAGCTCACCGGGACAGGGGGACACCGGGGAGCTGTTTTTT. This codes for CASSSPGQGDTGELFF.

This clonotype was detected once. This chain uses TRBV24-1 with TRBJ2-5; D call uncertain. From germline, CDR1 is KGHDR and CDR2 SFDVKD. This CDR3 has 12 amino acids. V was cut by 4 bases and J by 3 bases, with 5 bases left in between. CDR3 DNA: TGTGCCACCAGTGACATCAAAGAGACCCAGTACTTC. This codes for CATSDIKETQYF.

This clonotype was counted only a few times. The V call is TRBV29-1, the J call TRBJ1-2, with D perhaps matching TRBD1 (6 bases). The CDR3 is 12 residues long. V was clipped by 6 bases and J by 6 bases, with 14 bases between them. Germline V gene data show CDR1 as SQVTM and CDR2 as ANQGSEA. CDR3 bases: TGCAGCGTGGGGGGCTTGCGGCATGGCTACACCTTC. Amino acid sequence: CSVGGLRHGYTF.

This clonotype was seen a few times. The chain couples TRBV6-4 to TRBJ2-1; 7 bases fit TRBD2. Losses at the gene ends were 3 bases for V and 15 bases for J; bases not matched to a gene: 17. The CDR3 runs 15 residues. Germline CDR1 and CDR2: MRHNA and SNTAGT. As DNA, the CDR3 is TGTGCCAGCAGTGAATGGGCGGCGGGAGATACCCTGCGGTTCTTC. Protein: CASSEWAAGDTLRFF.

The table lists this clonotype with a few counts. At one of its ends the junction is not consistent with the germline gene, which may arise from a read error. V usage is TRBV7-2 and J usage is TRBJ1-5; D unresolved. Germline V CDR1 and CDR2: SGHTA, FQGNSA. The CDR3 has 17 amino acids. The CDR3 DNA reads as TGTGCCGGCAGCTACAGAAATTCTCATCTAAGCAATCAGCCCCAGCATTTT. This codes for CAGSYRNSHLSNQPQHF.

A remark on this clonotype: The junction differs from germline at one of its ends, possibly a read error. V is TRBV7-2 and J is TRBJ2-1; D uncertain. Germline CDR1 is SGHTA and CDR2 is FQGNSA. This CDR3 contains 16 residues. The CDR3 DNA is TGTGCCAGCAGCTCCGACACCTGGGGATCCTACAGTGAGCAGTTCTTC. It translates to CASSSDTWGSYSEQFF.

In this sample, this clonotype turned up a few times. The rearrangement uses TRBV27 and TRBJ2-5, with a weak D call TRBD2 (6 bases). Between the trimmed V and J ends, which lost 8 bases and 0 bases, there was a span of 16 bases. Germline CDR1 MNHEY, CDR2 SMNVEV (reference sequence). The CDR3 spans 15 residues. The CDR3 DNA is TGTGCCAGCGGGCGGGGTAGCGAGTACCAAGAGACCCAGTACTTC. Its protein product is CASGRGSEYQETQYF.

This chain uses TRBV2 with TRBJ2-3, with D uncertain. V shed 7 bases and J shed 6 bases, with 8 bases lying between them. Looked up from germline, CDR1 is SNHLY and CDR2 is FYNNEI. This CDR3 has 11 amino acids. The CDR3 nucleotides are TGTGCCAGCACCTCTTGGGATACGCAGTATTTT. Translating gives CASTSWDTQYF.

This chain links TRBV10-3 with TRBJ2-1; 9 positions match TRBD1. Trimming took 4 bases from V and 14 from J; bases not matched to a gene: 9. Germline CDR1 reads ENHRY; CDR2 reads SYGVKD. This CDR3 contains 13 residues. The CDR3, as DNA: TGTGCCATCAGTGCGACACAGGGGGCCTCCGAGTTCTTC. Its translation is CAISATQGASEFF.

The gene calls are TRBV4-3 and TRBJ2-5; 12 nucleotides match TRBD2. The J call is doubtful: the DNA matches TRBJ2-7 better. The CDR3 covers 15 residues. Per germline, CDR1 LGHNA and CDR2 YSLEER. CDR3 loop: CASSQRLAGAHEQYF. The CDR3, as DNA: TGCGCCAGCAGCCAGAGACTAGCGGGAGCCCACGAGCAGTACTTC.

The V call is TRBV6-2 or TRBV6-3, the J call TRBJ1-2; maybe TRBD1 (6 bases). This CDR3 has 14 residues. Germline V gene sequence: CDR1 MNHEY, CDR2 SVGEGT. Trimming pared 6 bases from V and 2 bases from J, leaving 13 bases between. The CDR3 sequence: CASRRPGQNYGYTF. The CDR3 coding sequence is TGTGCCAGCAGGCGTCCAGGACAGAACTATGGCTACACCTTC.

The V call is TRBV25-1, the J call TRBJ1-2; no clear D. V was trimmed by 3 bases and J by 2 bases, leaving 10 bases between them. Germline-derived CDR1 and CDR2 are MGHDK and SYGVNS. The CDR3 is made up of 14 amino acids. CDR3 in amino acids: CASSEFQVNYGYTF. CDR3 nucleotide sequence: TGTGCCAGCAGTGAGTTCCAGGTCAACTATGGCTACACCTTC.

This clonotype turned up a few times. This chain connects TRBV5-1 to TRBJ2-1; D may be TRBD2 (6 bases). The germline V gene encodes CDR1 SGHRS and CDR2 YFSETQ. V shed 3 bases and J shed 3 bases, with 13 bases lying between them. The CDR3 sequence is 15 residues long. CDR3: CASSSIGGIYNEQFF. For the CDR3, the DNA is TGCGCCAGCAGCTCCATCGGCGGGATCTACAATGAGCAGTTCTTC.

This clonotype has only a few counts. The CDR3 region is CASRPMNGWSGYTF. CDR3 DNA sequence: TGTGCCAGCAGGCCCATGAACGGGTGGAGCGGCTACACCTTC. The chain combines TRBV7-2 with TRBJ1-2, with unresolved D. The CDR3 consists of 14 residues. V gave up 6 bases and J gave up 8 bases, with 19 bases separating them. Germline V lookup: CDR1 SGHTA, CDR2 FQGNSA. Complete variable domain (other parts from reference TRBV7-2 and TRBJ1-2): GAGVSQSPSNKVTEKGKDVELRCDPISGHTALYWYRQSLGQGLEFLIYFQGNSAPDKSGLPSDRFSAERTGGSVSTLTIQRTQQEDSAVYLCASRPMNGWSGYTFGSGTRLTVV.

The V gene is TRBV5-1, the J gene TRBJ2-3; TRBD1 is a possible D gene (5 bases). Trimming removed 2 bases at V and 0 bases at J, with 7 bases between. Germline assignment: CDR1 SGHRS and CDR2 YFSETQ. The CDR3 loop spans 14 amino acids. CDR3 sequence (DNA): TGCGCCAGCAGCTTCGACAGAAGCACAGATACGCAGTATTTT. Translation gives CASSFDRSTDTQYF.

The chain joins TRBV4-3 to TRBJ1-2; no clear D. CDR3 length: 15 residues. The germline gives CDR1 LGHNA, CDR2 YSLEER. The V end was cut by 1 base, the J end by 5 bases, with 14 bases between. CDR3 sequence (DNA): TGCGCCAGCAGCCAAGGGAAGGGTGGCGGTTATGGCTACACCTTC. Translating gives CASSQGKGGGYGYTF.

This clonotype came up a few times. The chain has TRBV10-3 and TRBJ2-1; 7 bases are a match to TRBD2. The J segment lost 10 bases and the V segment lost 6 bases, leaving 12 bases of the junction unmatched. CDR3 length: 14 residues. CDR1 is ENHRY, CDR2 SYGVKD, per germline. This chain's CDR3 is CAISSSGTLLEQFF. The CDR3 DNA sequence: TGTGCCATCAGCTCTAGCGGAACCCTTCTCGAGCAGTTCTTC.